Presented here are 5 T cell receptor beta chains from one specimen sequenced in a study of control samples from healthy donors and cancer patients. The data were produced by immunoSEQ multiplex PCR, yet TCRdb's version contains in-frame clones alone and is incomplete. The sample includes 150,000 to 200,000 clones, about 93% seen only once; the top ten take more than 1.1%. Material: blood. The source of these receptors is a young man in good health.

The chain recombines TRBV28 with TRBJ2-7, with 10 bases identical to TRBD2. CDR1 and CDR2 from the germline V gene are MDHEN and SYDVKM. This CDR3 is 14 amino acids long. Trimming at V came to 4 bases and at J to 2 bases, leaving 2 bases not matched to a gene. The CDR3 DNA is TGTGCCAGCAGTTCTAGCGGGGGAGCCTACGAGCAGTACTTC. It codes for CASSSSGGAYEQYF.

The genes are TRBV10-3 and TRBJ2-2, with D possibly TRBD1 on 5 matching bases. This CDR3 contains 14 residues. Germline values: CDR1 ENHRY, CDR2 SYGVKD. V was trimmed by 4 bases and J by 5 bases, leaving 11 bases between them. CDR3 residues: CAISGLDSTGELFF. The CDR3 DNA reads TGTGCCATCAGTGGCCTAGACAGTACCGGGGAGCTGTTTTTT.

This chain links TRBV29-1 with TRBJ2-3; TRBD2 aligns across 8 bases. V trimming: 4 bases; J trimming: 4 bases; junction bases outside the gene matches: 7. Per the germline V gene, CDR1 is SQVTM and CDR2 is ANQGSEA. CDR3 size: 14 residues. This chain's CDR3 is CSVAGGAFSDTQYF. In DNA form, the CDR3 reads TGCAGCGTTGCCGGGGGGGCCTTCTCAGATACGCAGTATTTT.

The rearrangement joins TRBV29-1 to TRBJ1-1; D gene unclear. CDR3 length: 13 amino acids. Germline V gene data show CDR1 as SQVTM and CDR2 as ANQGSEA. CDR3 protein: CSFIWDSNTEAFF. The DNA of the CDR3 is TGCAGTTTTATATGGGATTCGAACACTGAAGCTTTCTTT.

This chain uses TRBV3-1 (or the pseudogene TRBV3-2) with TRBJ2-3; no clear D gene. This CDR3 comprises 16 residues. V was cut by 0 bases and J by 2 bases, with 12 bases left in between. Germline lookup yields CDR1 LGHDT and CDR2 YNNKEL (reference sequence). The CDR3 coding sequence is TGTGCCAGCAGCCAAGATCGAGGCCACTACACAGATACGCAGTATTTT. This translates into CASSQDRGHYTDTQYF.